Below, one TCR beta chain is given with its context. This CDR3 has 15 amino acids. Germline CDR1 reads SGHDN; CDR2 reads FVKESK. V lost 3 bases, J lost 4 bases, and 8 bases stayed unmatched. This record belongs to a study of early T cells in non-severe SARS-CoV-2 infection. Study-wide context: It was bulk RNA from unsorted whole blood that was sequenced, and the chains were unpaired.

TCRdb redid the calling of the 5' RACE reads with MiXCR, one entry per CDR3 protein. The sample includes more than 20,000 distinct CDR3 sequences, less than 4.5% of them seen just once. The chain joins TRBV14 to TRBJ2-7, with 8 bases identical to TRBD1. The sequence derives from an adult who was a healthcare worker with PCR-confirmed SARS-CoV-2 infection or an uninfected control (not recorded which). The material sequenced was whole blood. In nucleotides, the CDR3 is TGTGCCAGCAGCCACCAGGACAGGGAGTTTTACGAGCAGTACTTC. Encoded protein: CASSHQDREFYEQYF.